A selection of T cell receptor beta chains follows, all from one sample in a study of cytomegalovirus exposure and HLA in healthy donors. Sequenced by immunoSEQ multiplex PCR; TCRdb stores in-frame clones only, minus some. In the table there are roughly 120,000 clones, roughly four fifths of which are singletons. What was sequenced was PBMCs. These receptors were collected from a woman in her twenties or thirties in good health and CMV-seronegative. The CDR3 runs from the conserved cysteine through the conserved F or W. Each record gives: CDR3 protein, V gene.

CDR3 protein: CSVTEPTGELFF
V gene: TRBV29-1

CDR3 protein: CATSRGRGQRPFQYF
V gene: TRBV15

CDR3 protein: CASSVGTPVTGELFF
V gene: TRBV2

CDR3 protein: CASSQRRDRGHEQYF
V gene: TRBV14

CDR3 protein: CASRPKPSGRWNEQFF
V gene: TRBV18

CDR3 protein: CATSRGEGYGYTF
V gene: TRBV15

CDR3 protein: CASSRQGTVETQYF
V gene: TRBV19

CDR3 protein: CASSHQDRAPTEAFF
V gene: TRBV6-6

CDR3 protein: CASSVGYRGTDTQYF
V gene: TRBV9

CDR3 protein: CASSPSSGSHEQYF
V gene: TRBV7-2

CDR3 protein: CASSYSPDGEGTEAFF
V gene: TRBV6-5

CDR3 protein: CASSRTGPETQYF
V gene: TRBV7-9

CDR3 protein: CASSPTGFSTDTQYF
V gene: TRBV5-4

CDR3 protein: CASSPRGAGGHNEQFF
V gene: TRBV11-3

CDR3 protein: CASSPSRTGSYEQYF
V gene: TRBV18

CDR3 protein: CASSPSFSRNTIYF
V gene: TRBV18

CDR3 protein: CASSNGQGSIGEQFF
V gene: TRBV7-3

CDR3 protein: CAWGAETQYF
V gene: TRBV30

CDR3 protein: CASTTGQDLSNQPQHF
V gene: TRBV6-6

CDR3 protein: CASSQSPWWAKSYNEQFF
V gene: TRBV4-3

CDR3 protein: CASSQGGRENSPLHF
V gene: TRBV4-3

CDR3 protein: CASSPRDIQETQYF
V gene: TRBV7-8

CDR3 protein: CASSASGPYEQYF
V gene: TRBV28

CDR3 protein: CASRRDTGELFF
V gene: TRBV5-1

CDR3 protein: CASGTGGFNEQYF
V gene: TRBV10-3

CDR3 protein: CASSRRYRTGVKFTEAFF
V gene: TRBV7-6

CDR3 protein: CASSTLAGSSYEQYF
V gene: TRBV27

CDR3 protein: CASSELSRTGNTEAFF
V gene: TRBV2